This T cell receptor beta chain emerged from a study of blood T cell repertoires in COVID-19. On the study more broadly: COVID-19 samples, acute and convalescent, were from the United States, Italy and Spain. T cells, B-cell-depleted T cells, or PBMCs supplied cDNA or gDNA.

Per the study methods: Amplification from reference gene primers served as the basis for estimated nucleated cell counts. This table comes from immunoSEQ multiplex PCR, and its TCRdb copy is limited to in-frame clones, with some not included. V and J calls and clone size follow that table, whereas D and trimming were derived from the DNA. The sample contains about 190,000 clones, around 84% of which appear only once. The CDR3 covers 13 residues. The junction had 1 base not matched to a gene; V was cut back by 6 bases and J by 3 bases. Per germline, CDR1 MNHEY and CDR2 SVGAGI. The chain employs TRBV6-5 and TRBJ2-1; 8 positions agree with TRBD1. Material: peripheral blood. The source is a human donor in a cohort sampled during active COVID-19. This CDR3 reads CASRTGGYNEQFF. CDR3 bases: TGTGCCAGCAGAACAGGGGGCTACAATGAGCAGTTCTTC.